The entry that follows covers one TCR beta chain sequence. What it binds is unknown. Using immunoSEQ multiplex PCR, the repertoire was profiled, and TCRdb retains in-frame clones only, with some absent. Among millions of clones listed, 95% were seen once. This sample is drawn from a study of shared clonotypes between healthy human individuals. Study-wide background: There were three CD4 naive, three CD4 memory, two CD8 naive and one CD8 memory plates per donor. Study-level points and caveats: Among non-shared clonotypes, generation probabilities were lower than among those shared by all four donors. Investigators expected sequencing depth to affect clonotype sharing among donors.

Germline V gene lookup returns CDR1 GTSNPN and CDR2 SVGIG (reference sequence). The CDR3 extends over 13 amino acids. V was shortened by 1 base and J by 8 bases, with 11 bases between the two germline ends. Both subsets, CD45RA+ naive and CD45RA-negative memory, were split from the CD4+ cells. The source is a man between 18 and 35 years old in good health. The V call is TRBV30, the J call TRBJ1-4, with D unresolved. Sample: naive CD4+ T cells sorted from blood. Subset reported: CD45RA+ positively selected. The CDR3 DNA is TGTGCCTGGAGTGGGAGGAATGGGGAAAAACTGTTTTTT. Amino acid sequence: CAWSGRNGEKLFF.